Sequencing of this T cell receptor beta chain was carried out in a study of tumor-infiltrating lymphocytes in localized non-small cell lung cancer. Libraries were prepared by immunoSEQ multiplex PCR; TCRdb keeps only in-frame clonotypes and omits some of them. The data hold 21,000 or so clones, with 80% observed a single time. The CDR3 runs to 11 residues. Germline V lookup: CDR1 MNHNY, CDR2 SVGAGI (reference sequence). V shed 8 bases and J shed 3 bases, with 5 bases lying between them. This clone showed up just a few times. The chain links TRBV6-6 to TRBJ1-5; D is undetermined. Source material: lung tumor tissue. This TCR derives from a human donor with non-small cell lung cancer. Here the CDR3 DNA reads TGTGCCAGCGGGAACAATCAGCCCCAGCATTTT. Encoded protein: CASGNNQPQHF.